A single sample gave rise to the 18 T cell receptor beta chains below, sequenced in a study of blood T cell repertoires in COVID-19. Data came from immunoSEQ multiplex PCR; TCRdb stores just in-frame clones and leaves some out. The sample has over 90,000 clones, 70% to 90% seen once. Input material: peripheral blood. Source of these receptors: a middle-aged man with active or convalescent COVID-19.

The chain couples TRBV6-6 to TRBJ1-5; 7 bases agree with TRBD1. The CDR3 is 15 amino acids. V lost 4 bases, J lost 4 bases, and 7 bases stayed unmatched. Germline V gene sequence: CDR1 MNHNY, CDR2 SVGAGI (reference sequence). The CDR3 reads CASSSSQGDNQPQHF. DNA for the CDR3: TGTGCCAGCAGTTCCTCGCAGGGGGATAATCAGCCCCAGCATTTT.

The chain has TRBV21-1 and TRBJ2-1; TRBD2 reflects the table's D call only, with no check against the DNA. TRBV21-1 is an annotated pseudogene. This CDR3 region has 12 residues. CDR3 protein: CASSCAGDEQFF. The CDR3 region has the DNA TGTGCCAGCAGCTGTGCTGGAGATGAGCAGTTCTTC.

The CDR3 DNA sequence: TGCGCCAGCAGCGTACTGTCGGACACAATTTCACCCCTCCACTTT. It yields the protein CASSVLSDTISPLHF. This rearrangement joins TRBV5-1 to TRBJ1-6; tentatively, D is TRBD1 (5 bases). CDR1 is SGHRS, CDR2 YFSETQ, per germline. V dropped 4 bases and J dropped 9 bases, with 17 bases sitting between them. The CDR3 runs 15 residues.

This clone was detected only once. The V and J genes are TRBV12-3 or TRBV12-4 and TRBJ2-7; 7 nucleotides agree with TRBD2. Trimming removed 7 bases from V and 2 bases from J; junction bases left unmatched: 5. This CDR3 comprises 13 residues. CDR3 region: CASTSRGAYEQYF. CDR3 nucleotides: TGTGCCAGCACTTCCCGGGGGGCCTACGAGCAGTACTTC.

The chain couples TRBV6-5 to TRBJ2-5; 7 nucleotides match TRBD1. V lost 6 bases and J lost 6; bases outside the gene matches: 7. The germline CDR1 and CDR2 sequences are MNHEY and SVGAGI. This CDR3 has 13 residues. The CDR3 loop is CASSRDREKTQYF. DNA of the CDR3: TGTGCCAGCAGCCGAGACAGGGAGAAGACCCAGTACTTC.

The chain recombines TRBV5-1 with TRBJ2-3; D is perhaps TRBD2 (5 bases). There are 14 residues in the CDR3. Germline CDR1 is SGHRS and CDR2 is YFSETQ. Trimming removed 4 bases from V and 1 base from J, with 10 bases in between. CDR3 bases: TGCGCCAGCAGCACCGGGGAACGCACAGATACGCAGTATTTT. It translates to CASSTGERTDTQYF.

The chain carries TRBV6-5 and TRBJ1-3, with D maybe TRBD1 (5 bases). CDR3 length: 15 residues. From germline, CDR1 is MNHEY and CDR2 SVGAGI. The V end was cut by 4 bases, the J end by 4 bases, with 14 bases between. CDR3 nucleotides: TGTGCCAGCAGTTTCTCCCTGGGGGGAGGAAACACCATATATTTT. This codes for CASSFSLGGGNTIYF.

The chain is built from TRBV7-8 and TRBJ2-3, with TRBD1 identical over 8 bases. The V segment lost 5 bases and the J segment 6 bases; nucleotides outside the gene matches: 10. The CDR3 totals 15 residues. Germline-derived CDR1 and CDR2 are SGHVS and FQNEAQ. This chain's CDR3 is CASSQRQGIMDTQYF. Here the CDR3 DNA reads TGTGCCAGCAGCCAACGACAGGGGATAATGGATACGCAGTATTTT.

The rearrangement uses TRBV6-5 and TRBJ2-7; 7 nucleotides match TRBD1. The CDR3 contains 13 residues. The germline V gene encodes CDR1 MNHEY and CDR2 SVGAGI. J lost 6 bases, V lost 10 bases, and 12 bases had no gene match. The CDR3 loop reads CANSGTETSEQYF. The CDR3 nucleotides read TGTGCCAACTCCGGGACAGAGACTTCCGAGCAGTACTTC.

This chain joins TRBV6-6 and TRBJ2-7, with 7 bases lining up with TRBD1. Per the germline V gene, CDR1 is MNHNY and CDR2 is SVGAGI (reference sequence). V dropped 5 bases and J dropped 4; count of bases not matched to a gene: 8. This CDR3 spans 14 amino acids. CDR3 amino acids: CASSRQGAGYEQYF. The CDR3 DNA reads as TGTGCCAGCAGTCGACAGGGTGCCGGATACGAGCAGTACTTC.

The gene calls are TRBV5-1 and TRBJ1-3, with D possibly TRBD1 on 6 matching bases. V was pared by 2 bases and J by 0 bases, with 12 bases between. The CDR3 covers 16 residues. Germline lookup yields CDR1 SGHRS and CDR2 YFSETQ. The CDR3 spells CASSLPLDSSGNTIYF. Written as DNA, the CDR3 is TGCGCCAGCAGCTTACCGCTGGACAGCTCTGGAAACACCATATATTTT.

CDR3 in DNA: TGCGCCAGCAGCTTGGCCAGGATGGATGGCTACACCTTC. It translates to CASSLARMDGYTF. The chain couples TRBV5-1 to TRBJ1-2; D remains ambiguous. The V gene's germline CDR1 is SGHRS and CDR2 YFSETQ. With 0 bases removed from V and 6 bases from J, the gap between germline ends came to 9 bases. The CDR3 sequence is 13 residues long.

The CDR3 DNA reads as TGTGCCAGCAGTGATAGAGCGGGGGGGATCACAGATACGCAGTATTTT. As protein: CASSDRAGGITDTQYF. The V call is TRBV6-1, the J call TRBJ2-3; the match to TRBD2 covers 10 bases. V lost 3 bases to trimming and J lost 2 bases; unmatched junction nucleotides: 5. Germline-derived CDR1 and CDR2 are MNHNS and SASEGT. The CDR3 is 16 residues long.

This chain connects TRBV5-8 to TRBJ1-2, with D possibly being TRBD1 (5 bases). V was shortened by 2 bases and J by 5 bases, with 10 bases between the two germline ends. Germline-derived CDR1 and CDR2 are SGHTS and YDEGEE. This CDR3 comprises 13 residues. The CDR3 region has the DNA TGTGCCAGCAGCTTCGGGGGAGAATATGGCTACACCTTC. Amino acids: CASSFGGEYGYTF.

The chain recombines TRBV9 with TRBJ2-5; 11 bases are a match to TRBD2. The CDR3 has 16 amino acids. The V segment lost 0 bases and the J segment 1 base; nucleotides outside the gene matches: 2. Germline CDR1 is SGDLS and CDR2 is YYNGEE. CDR3 region: CASSVGSGGGQETQYF. CDR3 DNA sequence: TGTGCCAGCAGCGTAGGTAGCGGGGGGGGCCAAGAGACCCAGTACTTC.

This chain uses TRBV7-9 with TRBJ1-6; the match to TRBD1 covers 9 bases. The CDR3 loop spans 16 amino acids. Germline CDR1 and CDR2: SEHNR and FQNEAQ (reference sequence). The V segment lost 1 base and the J segment 6 bases; nucleotides outside the gene matches: 4. Here the CDR3 reads CASSLGTGVSNSPLHF. The CDR3 DNA reads as TGTGCCAGCAGCTTAGGGACAGGGGTTAGTAATTCACCCCTCCACTTT.

The V call is TRBV7-9, the J call TRBJ2-7; a weak D match, TRBD1 (6 bases). The CDR3 has 15 amino acids. CDR1 SEHNR and CDR2 FQNEAQ come from the germline V gene (reference sequence). Trimming removed 5 bases from V and 1 base from J, with 15 bases in between. The CDR3 DNA is TGTGCCAGCAGCCCCACCGGGACAAGGTCCTACGAGCAGTACTTC. Protein sequence: CASSPTGTRSYEQYF.

This clone was observed a single time. The rearrangement joins TRBV29-1 to TRBJ1-1, with 7 bases aligning to TRBD1. From germline, CDR1 is SQVTM and CDR2 ANQGSEA. J gave up 0 bases and V 4 bases, and 2 bases lay outside the gene matches. CDR3 length equals 13 residues. CDR3 coding DNA: TGCAGCGTTGCAGGGGGTATGAACACTGAAGCTTTCTTT. It translates to CSVAGGMNTEAFF. The full variable domain, with the rest looked up from reference TRBV29-1 and TRBJ1-1, is SAVISQKPSRDICQRGTSLTIQCQVDSQVTMMFWYRQQPGQSLTLIATANQGSEATYESGFVIDKFPISRPNLTFSTLTVSNMSPEDSSIYLCSVAGGMNTEAFFGQGTRLTVV.